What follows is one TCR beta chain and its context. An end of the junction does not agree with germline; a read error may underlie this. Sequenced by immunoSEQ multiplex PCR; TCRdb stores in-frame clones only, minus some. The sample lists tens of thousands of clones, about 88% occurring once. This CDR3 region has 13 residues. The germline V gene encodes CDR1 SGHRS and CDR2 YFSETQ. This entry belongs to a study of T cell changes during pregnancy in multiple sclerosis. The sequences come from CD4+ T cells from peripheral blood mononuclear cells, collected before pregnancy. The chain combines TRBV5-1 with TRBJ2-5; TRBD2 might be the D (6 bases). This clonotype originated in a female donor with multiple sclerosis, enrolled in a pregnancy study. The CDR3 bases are TGCGCCAGCAGCCCCGGGGGAACTGAGAACCAGTACTTC. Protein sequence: CASSPGGTENQYF.